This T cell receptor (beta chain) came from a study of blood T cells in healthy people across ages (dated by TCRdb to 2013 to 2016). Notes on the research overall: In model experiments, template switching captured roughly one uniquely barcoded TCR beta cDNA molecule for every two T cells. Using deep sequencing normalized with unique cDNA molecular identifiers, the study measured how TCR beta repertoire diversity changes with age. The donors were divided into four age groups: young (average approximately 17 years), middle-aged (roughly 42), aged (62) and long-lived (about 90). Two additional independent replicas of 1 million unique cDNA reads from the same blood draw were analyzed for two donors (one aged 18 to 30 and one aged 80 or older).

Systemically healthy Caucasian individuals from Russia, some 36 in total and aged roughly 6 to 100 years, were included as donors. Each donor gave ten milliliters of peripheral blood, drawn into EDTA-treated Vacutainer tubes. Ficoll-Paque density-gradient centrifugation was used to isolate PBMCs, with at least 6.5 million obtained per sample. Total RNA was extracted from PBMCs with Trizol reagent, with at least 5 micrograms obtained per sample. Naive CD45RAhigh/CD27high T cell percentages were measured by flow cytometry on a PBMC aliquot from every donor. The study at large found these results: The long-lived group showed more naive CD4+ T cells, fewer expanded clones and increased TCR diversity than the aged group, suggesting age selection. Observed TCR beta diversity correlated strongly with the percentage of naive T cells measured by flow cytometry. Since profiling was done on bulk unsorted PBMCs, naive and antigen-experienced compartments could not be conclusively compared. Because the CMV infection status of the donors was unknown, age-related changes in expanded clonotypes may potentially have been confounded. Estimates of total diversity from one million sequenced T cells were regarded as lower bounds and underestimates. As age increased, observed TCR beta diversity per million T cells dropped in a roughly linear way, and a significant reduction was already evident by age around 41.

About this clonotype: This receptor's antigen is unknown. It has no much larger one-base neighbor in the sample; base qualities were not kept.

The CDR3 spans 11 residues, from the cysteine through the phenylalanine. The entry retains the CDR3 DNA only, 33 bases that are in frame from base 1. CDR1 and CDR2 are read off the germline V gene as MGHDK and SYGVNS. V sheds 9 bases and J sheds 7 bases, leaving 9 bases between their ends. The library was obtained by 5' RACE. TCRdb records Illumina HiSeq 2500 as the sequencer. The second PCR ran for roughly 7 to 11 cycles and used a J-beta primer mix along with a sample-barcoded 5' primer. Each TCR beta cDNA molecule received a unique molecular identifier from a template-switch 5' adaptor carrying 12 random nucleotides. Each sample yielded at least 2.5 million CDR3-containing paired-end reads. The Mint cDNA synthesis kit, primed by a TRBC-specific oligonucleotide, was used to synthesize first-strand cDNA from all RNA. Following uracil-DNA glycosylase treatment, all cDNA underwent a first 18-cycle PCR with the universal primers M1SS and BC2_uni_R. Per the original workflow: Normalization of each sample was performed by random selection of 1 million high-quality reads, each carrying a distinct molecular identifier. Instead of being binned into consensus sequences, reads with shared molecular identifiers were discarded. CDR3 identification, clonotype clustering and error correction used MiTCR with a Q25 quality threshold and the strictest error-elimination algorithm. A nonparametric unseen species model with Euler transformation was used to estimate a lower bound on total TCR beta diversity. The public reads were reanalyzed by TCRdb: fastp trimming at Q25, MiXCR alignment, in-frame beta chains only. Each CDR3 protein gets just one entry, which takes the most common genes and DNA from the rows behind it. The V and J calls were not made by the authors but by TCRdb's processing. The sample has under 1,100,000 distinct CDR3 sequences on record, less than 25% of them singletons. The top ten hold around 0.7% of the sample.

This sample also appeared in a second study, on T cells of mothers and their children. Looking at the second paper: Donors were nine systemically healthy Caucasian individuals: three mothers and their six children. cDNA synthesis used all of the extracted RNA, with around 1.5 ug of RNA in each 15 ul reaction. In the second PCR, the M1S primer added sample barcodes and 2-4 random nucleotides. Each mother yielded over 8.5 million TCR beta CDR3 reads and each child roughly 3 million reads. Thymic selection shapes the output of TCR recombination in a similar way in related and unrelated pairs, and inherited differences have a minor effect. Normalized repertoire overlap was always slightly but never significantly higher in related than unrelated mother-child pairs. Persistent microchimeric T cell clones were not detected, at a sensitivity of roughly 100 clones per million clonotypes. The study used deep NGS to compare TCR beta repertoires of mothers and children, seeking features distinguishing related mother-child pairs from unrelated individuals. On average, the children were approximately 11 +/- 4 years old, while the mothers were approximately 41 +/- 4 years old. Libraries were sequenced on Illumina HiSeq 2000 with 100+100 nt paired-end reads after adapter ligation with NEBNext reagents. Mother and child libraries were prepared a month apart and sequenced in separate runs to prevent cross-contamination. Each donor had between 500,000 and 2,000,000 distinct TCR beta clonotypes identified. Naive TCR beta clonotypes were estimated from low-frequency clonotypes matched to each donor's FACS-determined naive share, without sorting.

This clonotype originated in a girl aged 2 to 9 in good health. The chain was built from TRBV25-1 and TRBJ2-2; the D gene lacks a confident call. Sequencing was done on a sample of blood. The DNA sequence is TGTGCCAGTACTCTCCACGGGGAGCTGTTTTTT. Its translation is CASTLHGELFF.